These 5 T cell receptor beta chains share one sample of origin, sequenced in a study of response to subunit inactivated influenza vaccine. One entry per CDR3 protein, called by TCRdb with MiXCR from the RT-PCR reads. The sample yields roughly 190,000 distinct CDR3 sequences, around an eighth seen once. The material was CD8+ T cells sorted from PBMCs, obtained more than 4 days after vaccination. All receptors come from a man over 45 who received an inactivated influenza vaccine.

This chain connects TRBV6-2 or TRBV6-3 to TRBJ2-3, with D possibly matching TRBD2 (6 bases). Between the trimmed V and J ends, which lost 4 bases and 2 bases, there was a span of 10 bases. Germline CDR1 reads MNHEY; CDR2 reads SVGEGT. This CDR3 has 14 residues. The CDR3 reads CASSLGLHTDTQYF. DNA for the CDR3: TGTGCCAGCAGTTTGGGACTCCACACAGATACGCAGTATTTT.

In this sample, this clonotype turned up a few times. The V call is TRBV28, the J call TRBJ2-1; 11 bases match TRBD2. Trimming at V came to 4 bases and at J to 4 bases, leaving 6 bases not matched to a gene. The CDR3 totals 16 residues. Per the germline V gene, CDR1 is MDHEN and CDR2 is SYDVKM. CDR3 in amino acids: CASSSVAGGWYNEQFF. The CDR3, as DNA: TGTGCCAGCAGTTCCGTAGCGGGAGGGTGGTACAATGAGCAGTTCTTC.

This clonotype has a handful of counts. The V and J genes are TRBV28 and TRBJ2-7, with 8 bases fitting TRBD1. Per the germline V gene, CDR1 is MDHEN and CDR2 is SYDVKM. CDR3 size: 16 residues. Losses at the gene ends were 7 bases for V and 6 bases for J; bases not matched to a gene: 17. The CDR3 spells CASTTIRDRSVLEQYF. The CDR3 DNA reads TGTGCCAGCACCACCATCCGGGACAGGTCCGTCCTCGAGCAGTACTTC.

This clonotype turned up a few times. This chain's CDR3 is CASSRNTGSNEKLFF. For the CDR3, the DNA is TGCGCCAGCAGCCGCAATACAGGGTCTAATGAAAAACTGTTTTTT. The chain joins TRBV4-3 to TRBJ1-4, with D perhaps TRBD1 (6 bases). CDR3 length equals 15 residues. Germline V gene data show CDR1 as LGHNA and CDR2 as YSLEER. The ends were cut back, 4 bases at V and 3 bases at J, with 12 bases in the middle.

This clonotype was counted between two and nine times. V and J are TRBV20-1 and TRBJ1-2; D perhaps matches TRBD1 (5 bases). The CDR3 covers 13 residues. Trimming shortened V by 0 bases and J by 4 bases, and 9 bases separated the two germline ends. Germline loops: CDR1 DFQATT, CDR2 SNEGSKA (reference sequence). CDR3 bases: TGCAGTGCTAGAGAGGGGGGGGTCTATGGCTACACCTTC. Its translation: CSAREGGVYGYTF.